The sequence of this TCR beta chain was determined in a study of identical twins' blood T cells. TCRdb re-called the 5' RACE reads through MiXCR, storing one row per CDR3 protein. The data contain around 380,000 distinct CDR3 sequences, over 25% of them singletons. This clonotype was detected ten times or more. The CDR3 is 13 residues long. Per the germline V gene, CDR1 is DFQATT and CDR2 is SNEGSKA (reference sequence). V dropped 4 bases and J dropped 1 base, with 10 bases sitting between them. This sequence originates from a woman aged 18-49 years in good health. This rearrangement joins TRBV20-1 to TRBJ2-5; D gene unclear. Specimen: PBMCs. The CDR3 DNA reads TGCAGTGCTATGTTACAGATCCAAGAGACCCAGTACTTC. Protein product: CSAMLQIQETQYF.